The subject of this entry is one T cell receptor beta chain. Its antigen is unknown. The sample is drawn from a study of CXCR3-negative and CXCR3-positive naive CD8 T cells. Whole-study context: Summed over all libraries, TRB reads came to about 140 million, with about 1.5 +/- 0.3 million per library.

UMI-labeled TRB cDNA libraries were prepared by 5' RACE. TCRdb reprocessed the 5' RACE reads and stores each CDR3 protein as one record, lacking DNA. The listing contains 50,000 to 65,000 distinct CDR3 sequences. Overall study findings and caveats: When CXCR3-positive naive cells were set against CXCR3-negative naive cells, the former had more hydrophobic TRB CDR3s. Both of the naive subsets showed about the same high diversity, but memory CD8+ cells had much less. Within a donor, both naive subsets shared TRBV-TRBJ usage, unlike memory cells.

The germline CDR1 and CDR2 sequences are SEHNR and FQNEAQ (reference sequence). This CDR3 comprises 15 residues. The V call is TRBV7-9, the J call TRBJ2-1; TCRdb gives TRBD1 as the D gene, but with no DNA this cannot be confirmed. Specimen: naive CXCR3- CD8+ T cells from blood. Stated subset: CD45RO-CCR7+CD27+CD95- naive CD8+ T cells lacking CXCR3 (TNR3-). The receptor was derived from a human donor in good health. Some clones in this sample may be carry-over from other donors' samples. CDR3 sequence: CAIPGTGGPGDEQFF.